This entry lists 32 T cell receptor beta chains sequenced from one sample in a study of T cells expressing NK-cell markers. TCRdb re-analyzed the 5' RACE reads; it lists each CDR3 protein once, without DNA. The sample has 120,000 to 150,000 distinct CDR3 sequences. The sample was blood T cells: a sorted CD56 or NKG2C T cell subset, CD4+ or CD8+ T cells, or bulk PBMC T cells (not recorded which). These TCRs come from a young man in good health.

This chain uses TRBV5-1 with TRBJ2-1; TCRdb picks TRBD2, but there is no DNA to check that call. Germline assignment: CDR1 SGHRS and CDR2 YFSETQ. The CDR3 totals 16 residues. CDR3 sequence: CASRTTSGSSYNEQFF.

The chain is built from TRBV19 and TRBJ2-1; TCRdb selects TRBD1, and the lack of DNA leaves this call unchecked. Germline CDR1 is LNHDA and CDR2 is SQIVND (reference sequence). The CDR3 has 12 residues. The chain's CDR3 is CASRQGAGEQFF.

The rearrangement links TRBV7-9 to TRBJ1-2. The CDR3 runs to 13 residues. CDR1 and CDR2 from the germline V gene are SEHNR and FQNEAQ (reference sequence). This CDR3 reads CASSLAQASGYTF.

The gene calls are TRBV27 and TRBJ2-7. The germline gives CDR1 MNHEY, CDR2 SMNVEV (reference sequence). The CDR3 extends over 14 amino acids. The CDR3 reads CASSLSPTHYEQYF.

V usage is TRBV15 and J usage is TRBJ2-1; as DNA is missing, the TRBD2 call by TCRdb cannot be tested. In germline, CDR1 is LNHNV, CDR2 YYDKDF (reference sequence). This CDR3 spans 16 amino acids. The CDR3 sequence: CATSRAASGNVNEQFF.

The chain is built from TRBV13 and TRBJ2-6. Germline V gives CDR1 PRHDT, CDR2 FYEKMQ (reference sequence). The CDR3 contains 16 residues. The CDR3 sequence is CASSFTAGAGANVLTF.

This sequence joins TRBV7-9 and TRBJ2-6; TCRdb outputs TRBD2, but without DNA this stays unchecked. The CDR3 covers 17 residues. Germline loops: CDR1 SEHNR, CDR2 FQNEAQ (reference sequence). The chain's CDR3 is CASSSTRLVPGANVLTF.

V usage is TRBV5-1 and J usage is TRBJ1-2. The CDR3 has 13 amino acids. Germline assignment: CDR1 SGHRS and CDR2 YFSETQ. CDR3 sequence: CASSLGRGYGYTF.

V is TRBV18 and J is TRBJ2-1. From germline, CDR1 is KGHSH and CDR2 LQKENI. The CDR3 runs 14 residues. The CDR3 sequence: CASSRPGVNNEQFF.

The CDR3 sequence is CAWGSGSSYNEQFF. V usage is TRBV30 and J usage is TRBJ2-1. This CDR3 is built from 14 residues. In germline, CDR1 is GTSNPN, CDR2 SVGIG (reference sequence). The whole variable domain, filled in from reference TRBV30 and TRBJ2-1, reads SQTIHQWPATLVQPVGSPLSLECTVEGTSNPNLYWYRQAAGRGLQLLFYSVGIGQISSEVPQNLSASRPQDRQFILSSKKLLLSDSGFYLCAWGSGSSYNEQFFGPGTRLTVL.

V gene TRBV4-3 combines with J gene TRBJ2-1; TCRdb indicates TRBD2, and absent DNA this call remains unverified. The CDR3 sequence is 17 residues long. CDR1 is LGHNA, CDR2 YSLEER, per germline. The CDR3 sequence: CASSHLSGRGLADEQFF.

J is TRBJ2-5 and V is TRBV30; TCRdb calls TRBD2, which cannot be checked without DNA. The CDR3 extends over 14 amino acids. The germline V gene has CDR1 GTSNPN and CDR2 SVGIG (reference sequence). CDR3 amino acids: CAWSAISPAETQYF.

The chain has TRBV5-1 and TRBJ2-3; TCRdb indicates TRBD2, and absent DNA this call remains unverified. The CDR3 is made up of 14 amino acids. Germline V gene sequence: CDR1 SGHRS, CDR2 YFSETQ. The CDR3 is CASSLVLAGDTQYF.

The V gene is TRBV11-2, the J gene TRBJ2-1; TCRdb's D call of TRBD2 is untestable without DNA. The CDR3 covers 17 residues. Looked up from germline, CDR1 is SGHAT and CDR2 is FQNNGV. The CDR3 spells CASSYSQTSGNYNEQFF. Full variable domain (remainder filled in from reference TRBV11-2 and TRBJ2-1): EAGVAQSPRYKIIEKRQSVAFWCNPISGHATLYWYQQILGQGPKLLIQFQNNGVVDDSQLPKDRFSAERLKGVDSTLKIQPAKLEDSAVYLCASSYSQTSGNYNEQFFGPGTRLTVL.

The J gene is TRBJ1-2, the V gene TRBV9. Germline V gene lookup returns CDR1 SGDLS and CDR2 YYNGEE. The CDR3 sequence is 14 residues long. The CDR3: CASSSRVGVGGYTF.

V usage is TRBV4-3 and J usage is TRBJ2-1; TCRdb outputs TRBD1, but without DNA this stays unchecked. The length of the CDR3 is 17 residues. CDR1 is LGHNA, CDR2 YSLEER, per germline. CDR3 protein: CASSQEIRVRSYNEQFF.

V gene TRBV27 combines with J gene TRBJ2-1; the TCRdb call, TRBD1, lacks DNA for checking. The CDR3 totals 16 residues. Germline-derived CDR1 and CDR2 are MNHEY and SMNVEV (reference sequence). The CDR3 sequence: CASSSPGTGGWNEQFF.

V gene TRBV24-1 combines with J gene TRBJ2-1; TCRdb indicates TRBD2, and absent DNA this call remains unverified. The CDR3 is 17 residues long. The germline CDR1 and CDR2 sequences are KGHDR and SFDVKD. CDR3 in amino acids: CATSDRTLAGVYNEQFF.

The rearrangement joins TRBV2 to TRBJ2-1; TCRdb reports TRBD2, a call that lacks DNA to check it against. This CDR3 spans 15 amino acids. Per the germline V gene, CDR1 is SNHLY and CDR2 is FYNNEI. The CDR3 reads CASSELASGHNEQFF.

The CDR3 sequence is CASSQGWGQGNQPQHF. The rearrangement uses TRBV11-2 and TRBJ1-5; the D call from TCRdb, TRBD1, cannot be confirmed without DNA. Per the germline V gene, CDR1 is SGHAT and CDR2 is FQNNGV. The CDR3 is made up of 16 amino acids.

The chain recombines TRBV12-3 or TRBV12-4 with TRBJ1-4; no DNA is available, so the TRBD1 call from TCRdb remains unchecked. The CDR3 runs 17 residues. CDR3 protein: CASSLFPPDRGSEKLFF.

This rearrangement joins TRBV5-1 to TRBJ1-1. CDR3 size: 11 residues. Germline lookup yields CDR1 SGHRS and CDR2 YFSETQ. CDR3 region: CASSNGTEAFF.

CDR3 sequence: CASSSVAGATDTQYF. The V and J genes are TRBV5-4 and TRBJ2-3; TCRdb gives TRBD2 as the D gene, but with no DNA this cannot be confirmed. Per the germline V gene, CDR1 is SGHNT and CDR2 is YYREEE (reference sequence). The CDR3 loop spans 15 amino acids.

The chain uses TRBV12-3 or TRBV12-4 and TRBJ1-4; TCRdb's D call, TRBD1, is unchecked because there is no DNA. This CDR3 has 20 residues. CDR3 loop: CASSLIGRGRSPPINEKLFF.

This chain links TRBV9 with TRBJ2-7. CDR1 SGDLS and CDR2 YYNGEE come from the germline V gene. This CDR3 contains 13 residues. The CDR3: CASSGESSYEQYF. Full variable domain (rest looked up from reference TRBV9 and TRBJ2-7): DSGVTQTPKHLITATGQRVTLRCSPRSGDLSVYWYQQSLDQGLQFLIQYYNGEERAKGNILERFSAQQFPDLHSELNLSSLELGDSALYFCASSGESSYEQYFGPGTRLTVT.

The rearrangement joins TRBV28 to TRBJ2-4; checking the TCRdb D call of TRBD1 is not possible without DNA. The CDR3 is 16 residues long. From germline, CDR1 is MDHEN and CDR2 SYDVKM. CDR3 sequence reads: CASSSPGTVPKNIQYF.

The chain links TRBV20-1 to TRBJ2-7; TCRdb indicates TRBD2, and absent DNA this call remains unverified. Germline CDR1 is DFQATT and CDR2 is SNEGSKA (reference sequence). The CDR3 has 14 residues. CDR3 protein: CSARDTRVLNEQYF.

V and J are TRBV7-9 and TRBJ2-7; the TRBD1 assignment by TCRdb is unverifiable without DNA. Germline lookup yields CDR1 SEHNR and CDR2 FQNEAQ (reference sequence). The CDR3 loop spans 14 amino acids. CDR3 amino acids: CASSFSRDNNEQYF.

The chain uses TRBV4-3 and TRBJ2-7; there is no DNA to check the TCRdb D call of TRBD1. CDR1 and CDR2 from the germline V gene are LGHNA and YSLEER. CDR3 length: 15 amino acids. The CDR3 sequence: CASSPGTGSSYEQYF.

The rearrangement joins TRBV12-3 or TRBV12-4 to TRBJ2-1; TCRdb designates TRBD2, a call that cannot be tested without DNA. The CDR3 contains 20 residues. The CDR3 spells CASSFAKWGSRAVSYNEQFF.

The rearrangement uses TRBV7-9 and TRBJ2-3; TCRdb names TRBD1, which stays unverified in the absence of DNA. The length of the CDR3 is 12 residues. Germline values: CDR1 SEHNR, CDR2 FQNEAQ (reference sequence). CDR3 residues: CAFGAARDTQYF.

The chain combines TRBV27 with TRBJ1-3; the TCRdb D gene call, TRBD1, has no DNA to confirm it. The CDR3 length is 14 residues. From germline, CDR1 is MNHEY and CDR2 SMNVEV (reference sequence). The CDR3 here is CASSPGRIRNTIYF.